The TCR beta chain under discussion was sequenced for a study of a mutant IDH1 vaccine in newly diagnosed glioma. Study in general: Patients got their first vaccination 4-6 weeks after radiotherapy alone, or with temozolomide cycles. Before enrollment, patients got radiotherapy alone, temozolomide alone, or mostly the combination.

Generated by immunoSEQ multiplex PCR, the TCRdb table keeps only in-frame clones and is missing some. The table has about 65,000 clones, more than 75% seen once. Worth noting for this clone: What it binds is not known.

This CDR3 contains 12 residues. Per the germline V gene, CDR1 is MNHEY and CDR2 is SVGAGI. V lost 5 bases and J 7 bases, leaving 9 bases between the germline ends. Described time point: week 23, last vaccination. Vaccination used 300 ug of mutant IDH1 20-mer peptide per dose, with topical imiquimod. The chain uses TRBV6-5 and TRBJ1-5, with a possible D match to TRBD1 (5 bases). The source was PBMCs, collected from a glioma patient whose treatment included an IDH1 peptide vaccine. This clonotype was obtained from a man between 25 and 39 years old with glioma. In DNA, the CDR3 is TGTGCCAGCAGTCCGAGGGGACAGCCCCAGCATTTT. Its translation is CASSPRGQPQHF.